This TCR beta chain was profiled in a study of T cells in Graves' hyperthyroidism and ophthalmopathy (dated by TCRdb to about 2019). Context from the whole study: Peripheral blood samples were taken at initial diagnosis, before any treatment was given. TCR V-J signatures able to tell the groups apart were searched for in a discovery cohort of some 100 patients, of whom more than 40 had Graves' ophthalmopathy and some 60 had stable Graves' hyperthyroidism. In addition, the study compared T-cell repertoires in thyroid tissue and in blood from five or six Graves' hyperthyroidism patients. The paper describes TCR Vbeta CDR3 sequencing of 135 peripheral blood samples, made up of under 50 ophthalmopathy patients, around 78 hyperthyroidism patients and 17 progressor patients. The roughly 94 discovery patients were randomly divided into training and test sets at a 7:3 ratio. Once sampling was done, hyperthyroidism patients were given methimazole at a starting dose of 30 mg daily, whereas ophthalmopathy patients were given high-dose intravenous methylprednisolone. An independent validation cohort of some 18 hyperthyroidism patients and roughly 16 patients who later progressed to ophthalmopathy tested prospective prediction of ophthalmopathy. Overall study outcomes, separate from this receptor: In validation, progression to ophthalmopathy was predicted by the model with almost 71% sensitivity and 72.22% specificity, a median of 6.5 months before onset. Most expanded thyroid clonotypes (frequency above 0.001) were also detected in blood, suggesting blood repertoires may reflect thyroid immune responses. No statistical method was used to fix the sample size in advance, and group allocation was not hidden from the investigators. In cross-validation, a model built on a 13 V-J signature told ophthalmopathy apart from stable hyperthyroidism with approximately 91% sensitivity and 81% to 82% specificity, and in testing the same model reached 80%/75%.

Stable Graves' hyperthyroidism was defined as no progression to ophthalmopathy during 18 months of follow-up. The hyperthyroidism patients were between 18 and 65 years old and newly diagnosed, with a disease duration of less than 2 months. Exclusion was applied to patients with uncontrolled infections, other autoimmune diseases, pregnancy or lactation. Diagnoses relied on clinical symptoms, serum thyroxine and TRAb, thyroid ultrasound and orbital computed tomography. PBMCs were separated from roughly 10 ml of fresh peripheral blood using Ficoll-Paque density gradient centrifugation. Total RNA was extracted using Trizol reagent, and RNA quality was assessed on an Agilent 2100 Bioanalyzer. This clonotype was seen ten or more times. It has no known antigen specificity. The record has no base qualities; no much larger clone is one base away. The TCR beta CDR3 regions were amplified from the RNA transcripts. For the first round of RT-PCR on the TCR CDR3, the HTBI primer set was used together with the Qiagen OneStep RT-PCR kit. Libraries were constructed in a second round of multiplex PCR, after which size selection and purification were performed. Libraries were sequenced paired-end with 100 bp reads on an Illumina HiSeq2000. Per the source publication's procedure: Raw data were processed with SOAPnuke, discarding reads with adapters, uncalled bases, mean Phred below 15, or no exact constant-primer or identifier match. COPE v1.2.5 was used to merge high-quality paired reads, and clonotypes were defined as unique nucleotide sequences. MiTCR v1.1 was used to align the clonotypes against IMGT TRBV, TRBD and TRBJ reference segments. Analysis was restricted to V-J combinations with a frequency above 0.0001, which covered 98% to 99.2% of repertoires. A TCS score was defined as the ratio of F50 (clonal expansion) to E x V (chaos), with BLOSUM62-based TCRdist applied between CDR3 peptides within each V-J. Welch's t-statistics and random forest reduced around 520 V-J features to roughly 13, which were used in a naive Bayes classifier (R e1071). TCRdb reran the public reads through fastp at Q25 and MiXCR, keeping productive beta chains. Identical CDR3 protein sequences are pooled into one entry, listed with their most common genes and DNA. TCRdb, rather than the study authors, made the V and J calls. The sample has hundreds of thousands of distinct CDR3 sequences on record, approximately 13% of them singletons. 9.2% of the sample comes from the top ten.

Based on the germline V gene (reference sequence), the CDR1 and CDR2 sequences are PRHDT and FYEKMQ. The CDR3 goes from the cysteine to the phenylalanine over 16 residues. Just CDR3 DNA is preserved here, 48 bases in frame from base 1. Compared with germline, V lacks 3 bases and J lacks 6 bases; bases without a gene match: 9. Sequenced sample: blood. The chain was built from TRBV13 and TRBJ2-2, with 8 central nucleotides matching TRBD1. This clonotype originated in a woman under 30 with Graves' hyperthyroidism. The nucleotide sequence is given as TGTGCCAGCAGCTTCCCCGCAGGGGGCGCAGCCGGGGAGCTGTTTTTT. It encodes CASSFPAGGAAGELFF.